The sample holds one count of the clone carrying this TCR beta chain. This sample is drawn from a study of T cell responses to AZD1222 COVID-19 vaccine. The CDR3 has 21 amino acids. Trimming removed 0 bases from V and 3 bases from J; junction bases left unmatched: 19. The table came from immunoSEQ multiplex PCR; TCRdb's copy has only in-frame clones and leaves some out. The sample shows over 100,000 clones, approximately 88% of them seen only once. This sequence joins TRBV6-7 and TRBJ1-3; 8 nucleotides agree with TRBD1. TRBV6-7 is recorded as an ORF, its role being uncertain. This receptor was identified in an adult in good health. This material consisted of peripheral blood, taken on day 0 of AZD1222 vaccination. Written as DNA, the CDR3 is TGTGCCAGCAGTTACTCAGTAGTGAGAGGGGAGCAGGGGGCTAGTGGAAACACCATATATTTT. It is translated as CASSYSVVRGEQGASGNTIYF.